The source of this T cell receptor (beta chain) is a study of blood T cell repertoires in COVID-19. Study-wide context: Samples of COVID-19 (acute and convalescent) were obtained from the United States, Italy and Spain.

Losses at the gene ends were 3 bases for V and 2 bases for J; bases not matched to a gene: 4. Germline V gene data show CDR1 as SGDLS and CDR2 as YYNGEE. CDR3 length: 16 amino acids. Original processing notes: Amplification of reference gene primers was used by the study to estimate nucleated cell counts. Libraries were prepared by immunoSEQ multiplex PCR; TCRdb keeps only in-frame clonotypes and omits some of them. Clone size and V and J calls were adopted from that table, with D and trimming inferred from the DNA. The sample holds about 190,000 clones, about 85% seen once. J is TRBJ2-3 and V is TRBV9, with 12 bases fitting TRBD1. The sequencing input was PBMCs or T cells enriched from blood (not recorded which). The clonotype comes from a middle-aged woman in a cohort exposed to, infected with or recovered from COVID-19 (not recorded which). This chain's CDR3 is CASSAGTGGFTDTQYF. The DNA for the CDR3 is TGTGCCAGCAGCGCCGGGACAGGGGGCTTCACAGATACGCAGTATTTT.